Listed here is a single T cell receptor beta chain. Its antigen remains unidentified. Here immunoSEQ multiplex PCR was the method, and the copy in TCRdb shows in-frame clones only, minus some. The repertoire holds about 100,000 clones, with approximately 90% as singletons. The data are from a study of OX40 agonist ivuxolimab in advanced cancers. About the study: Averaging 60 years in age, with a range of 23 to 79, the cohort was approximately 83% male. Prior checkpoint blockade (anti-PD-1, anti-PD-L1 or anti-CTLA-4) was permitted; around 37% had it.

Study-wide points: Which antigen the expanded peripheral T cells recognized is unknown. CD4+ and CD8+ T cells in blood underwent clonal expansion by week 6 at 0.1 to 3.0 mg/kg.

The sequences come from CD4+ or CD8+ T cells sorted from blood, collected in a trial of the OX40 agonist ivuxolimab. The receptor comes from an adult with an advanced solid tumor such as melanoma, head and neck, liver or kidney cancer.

In DNA, the CDR3 is TGCGCCAGCAGCCCTTCTTCAGGGGACTATGGCTACACCTTC. Protein product: CASSPSSGDYGYTF. The J gene is TRBJ1-2, the V gene TRBV5-1; the D gene is possibly TRBD1 (6 bases). The CDR3 has 14 amino acids. V lost 4 bases to trimming and J lost 3 bases, with 13 bases between them. Germline loops: CDR1 SGHRS, CDR2 YFSETQ.